Listed here are 25 T cell receptor beta chains from one sample, sequenced in a study of cytomegalovirus exposure and HLA in healthy donors (dated by TCRdb to the late 2010s). The library came from the immunoSEQ multiplex PCR assay. For the multiplex PCR, a mixture combining 60 forward primers for TCR Vbeta segments and 13 reverse primers for TCR Jbeta segments was used. TCRdb provides this immuneACCESS table in a form limited to in-frame rearrangements. Some clones are lacking; in checked studies, under half of them reflect an unresolved V gene, and why the rest are absent is not known. The sample table records 30,000 to 45,000 clones; more than 80% of these occur just once. The ten top clones hold roughly 9.3% of the sample. Material for sequencing was PBMCs. These receptors were obtained from a woman in her thirties or forties in good health and CMV-seronegative.

The chain has TRBV6-1 and TRBJ1-5, with a possible D match to TRBD1 (5 bases). The CDR3 runs to 13 residues. CDR1 MNHNS and CDR2 SASEGT come from the germline V gene. V was trimmed by 5 bases and J by 5 bases, leaving 10 bases between them. CDR3 amino acids: CASSIRVDQPQHF. DNA for the CDR3: TGTGCCAGCAGTATCAGGGTTGATCAGCCCCAGCATTTT.

The chain links TRBV2 to TRBJ1-4; D gene unclear. Trimming took 7 bases from V and 7 from J, leaving 13 bases between them. Germline V CDR1 and CDR2: SNHLY, FYNNEI. There are 13 residues in the CDR3. The CDR3 region is CASKVVPIEKLFF. The CDR3 DNA is TGTGCCAGCAAAGTAGTTCCGATTGAAAAACTGTTTTTT.

This clone was seen only once. The chain has TRBV10-3 and TRBJ1-1; no clear D gene. CDR1 and CDR2 from the germline V gene are ENHRY and SYGVKD. The ends were cut back, 6 bases at V and 4 bases at J, with 9 bases in the middle. CDR3 size: 12 residues. CDR3 in DNA: TGTGCCATCAGGGAGGAGGGCACTGAAGCTTTCTTT. It codes for CAIREEGTEAFF.

The CDR3 bases are TGTGCCAGCAGCCCTGACAGGTACCGGAGTGAGCAGTTCTTC. Its translation: CASSPDRYRSEQFF. The chain has TRBV7-2 and TRBJ2-1; maybe TRBD1 (6 bases). V was clipped by 5 bases and J by 9 bases, with 17 bases between them. This CDR3 contains 14 residues. The germline gives CDR1 SGHTA, CDR2 FQGNSA.

The chain is built from TRBV7-9 and TRBJ2-6; D perhaps matches TRBD1 (8 bases). Germline V gene data show CDR1 as SEHNR and CDR2 as FQNEAQ (reference sequence). Deletions cut 1 base from V and 11 bases from J, with 12 bases between. The CDR3 is 14 amino acids. The CDR3 sequence: CASSLDRGGDVLTF. The CDR3 DNA reads as TGTGCCAGCAGCTTAGACAGGGGGGGTGACGTCCTGACTTTC.

The V gene is TRBV5-1, the J gene TRBJ2-5; the match to TRBD1 covers 7 bases. The CDR3 spans 14 residues. V was pared by 4 bases and J by 2 bases, with 5 bases of the junction left unmatched. Per the germline V gene, CDR1 is SGHRS and CDR2 is YFSETQ. CDR3 residues: CASSRGPVQETQYF. Written as DNA, the CDR3 is TGCGCCAGCAGCAGGGGGCCAGTGCAAGAGACCCAGTACTTC.

V gene TRBV6-5 combines with J gene TRBJ2-5; D unresolved. Germline V CDR1 and CDR2: MNHEY, SVGAGI. V gave up 0 bases and J gave up 2 bases, with 13 bases separating them. The CDR3 covers 16 residues. The CDR3 region is CASSYSGRIGQETQYF. CDR3 nucleotide sequence: TGTGCCAGCAGTTACTCTGGCAGGATCGGACAAGAGACCCAGTACTTC.

This clone was counted only a few times. The chain is built from TRBV4-3 and TRBJ1-2; D is possibly TRBD1 (6 bases). The CDR3 length is 16 residues. V was pared by 2 bases and J by 3 bases, with 16 bases between. CDR1 and CDR2 (germline): LGHNA, YSLEER. In nucleotides, the CDR3 is TGCGCCAGCAGCCAATCCCGATTCTGGACAGACTATGGCTACACCTTC. Residues: CASSQSRFWTDYGYTF.

This clone was recorded only once. In nucleotides, the CDR3 is TGTGCCAGCAGCTTGGGGGGCCCTGGTACGCAGTATTTT. Amino acids: CASSLGGPGTQYF. This sequence joins TRBV5-4 and TRBJ2-3; tentative D call: TRBD1 (5 bases). CDR3 length equals 13 residues. Trimming cost V 0 bases and J 8 bases, with 10 bases left between them. Looked up from germline, CDR1 is SGHNT and CDR2 is YYREEE (reference sequence).

The V gene is TRBV7-9, the J gene TRBJ2-1, with a weak D call TRBD1 (6 bases). The CDR3 is made up of 13 amino acids. The V gene's germline CDR1 is SEHNR and CDR2 FQNEAQ (reference sequence). Trimming stripped 5 bases from V and 7 bases from J, with 12 bases between. CDR3 sequence reads: CASSRQVGNEQFF. The CDR3 nucleotides are TGTGCCAGCAGCCGACAGGTGGGGAATGAGCAGTTCTTC. Using reference TRBV7-9 and TRBJ2-1 for the parts outside the CDR3, the full variable domain is DTGVSQNPRHKITKRGQNVTFRCDPISEHNRLYWYRQTLGQGPEFLTYFQNEAQLEKSRLLSDRFSAERPKGSFSTLEIQRTEQGDSAMYLCASSRQVGNEQFFGPGTRLTVL.

The genes are TRBV9 and TRBJ2-3; 7 bases match TRBD2. The CDR3 spans 15 residues. With V trimmed by 0 bases and J by 5 bases, 6 bases remained unmatched. Per the germline V gene, CDR1 is SGDLS and CDR2 is YYNGEE. The CDR3 DNA sequence: TGTGCCAGCAGCGTAGTAGAGGGGAGGGGAGATACGCAGTATTTT. Protein product: CASSVVEGRGDTQYF.

The chain links TRBV5-4 to TRBJ2-7; 11 positions agree with TRBD1. CDR3 size: 16 residues. The trim removed 4 bases at V and 3 bases at J, leaving 9 bases unmatched. Per the germline V gene, CDR1 is SGHNT and CDR2 is YYREEE (reference sequence). The CDR3 DNA follows: TGTGCCAGCAGCACACGGACAGGGGGCTACCGCTACGAGCAGTACTTC. As protein: CASSTRTGGYRYEQYF. Full variable domain (rest looked up from reference TRBV5-4 and TRBJ2-7): ETGVTQSPTHLIKTRGQQVTLRCSSQSGHNTVSWYQQALGQGPQFIFQYYREEENGRGNFPPRFSGLQFPNYSSELNVNALELDDSALYLCASSTRTGGYRYEQYFGPGTRLTVT.

V and J are TRBV18 and TRBJ1-2; TRBD1 is a possible D gene (5 bases). The CDR3 sequence is 15 residues long. In germline, CDR1 is KGHSH, CDR2 LQKENI. Trimming cost V 7 bases and J 3 bases, with 18 bases left between them. CDR3: CASLLWVGVDYGYTF. CDR3 in DNA: TGTGCCAGCTTATTGTGGGTAGGGGTGGACTATGGCTACACCTTC.

The gene calls are TRBV5-1 and TRBJ2-2, with TRBD1 matching 7 bases. Trimming removed 1 base from V and 7 bases from J; junction bases left unmatched: 4. Germline assignment: CDR1 SGHRS and CDR2 YFSETQ. CDR3 length: 14 residues. CDR3 coding DNA: TGCGCCAGCAGCTTGTTAGGGGGCTACGGGGAGCTGTTTTTT. It translates to CASSLLGGYGELFF.

This clone was observed a few times. V gene TRBV7-2 combines with J gene TRBJ1-1; D gene unclear. Between the trimmed V and J ends, which lost 7 bases and 5 bases, there was a span of 17 bases. CDR1 and CDR2 from the germline V gene are SGHTA and FQGNSA. The CDR3 sequence is 14 residues long. The CDR3 spells CASTQTPDDTEAFF. The CDR3 DNA reads as TGTGCCAGCACCCAGACACCAGATGATACTGAAGCTTTCTTT.

This rearrangement joins TRBV7-2 to TRBJ2-5; 8 positions agree with TRBD1. This CDR3 is 14 amino acids long. The V and J ends lost 5 bases and 4 bases, in that order; junction bases with no gene match: 6. Germline CDR1 and CDR2: SGHTA and FQGNSA. The CDR3 region is CASSPGQGLETQYF. CDR3 in DNA: TGTGCCAGCAGCCCAGGACAGGGTTTAGAGACCCAGTACTTC.

V gene TRBV28 combines with J gene TRBJ1-3; the D is unclear. V was shortened by 2 bases and J by 2 bases, with 7 bases between the two germline ends. The germline V gene encodes CDR1 MDHEN and CDR2 SYDVKM. The CDR3 is 14 residues long. CDR3 DNA: TGTGCCAGCAGTTTAAGCGGAGCTGGAAACACCATATATTTT. Protein product: CASSLSGAGNTIYF.

The V call is TRBV15, the J call TRBJ2-3; D uncertain. Germline assignment: CDR1 LNHNV and CDR2 YYDKDF (reference sequence). This CDR3 contains 12 residues. Trimming cost V 3 bases and J 5 bases, with 6 bases left between them. CDR3 sequence: CATSRSLDTQYF. CDR3 coding DNA: TGTGCCACCAGCAGGTCCTTAGATACGCAGTATTTT.

The V and J genes are TRBV2 and TRBJ2-5, with D perhaps matching TRBD2 (5 bases). The germline gives CDR1 SNHLY, CDR2 FYNNEI. V was pared by 6 bases and J by 5 bases, with 19 bases between. The CDR3 is 15 amino acids. In DNA form, the CDR3 reads TGTGCCAGCAGGTGGGGTGGACCCGGGGAGGAGACCCAGTACTTC. Its translation is CASRWGGPGEETQYF.

The chain recombines TRBV28 with TRBJ1-1; 7 positions agree with TRBD1. The CDR3 contains 13 residues. With 6 bases clipped from V and 8 bases from J, the junction kept 9 bases outside the gene matches. Per germline, CDR1 MDHEN and CDR2 SYDVKM. The CDR3 DNA is TGTGCCAGCAGGGACACAGGGGATGCGGAAGCTTTCTTT. Amino acid sequence: CASRDTGDAEAFF.

The gene calls are TRBV5-1 and TRBJ2-7; TRBD1 agrees at 9 bases. From germline, CDR1 is SGHRS and CDR2 YFSETQ. V was pared by 4 bases and J by 6 bases, with 8 bases of the junction left unmatched. The CDR3 runs 14 residues. CDR3 DNA sequence: TGCGCCAGCAGCCTTAGGACAGGGGAAGGCGAGCAGTACTTC. Its protein product is CASSLRTGEGEQYF. The full variable domain, its missing parts supplied by reference TRBV5-1 and TRBJ2-7, is KAGVTQTPRYLIKTRGQQVTLSCSPISGHRSVSWYQQTPGQGLQFLFEYFSETQRNKGNFPGRFSGRQFSNSRSEMNVSTLELGDSALYLCASSLRTGEGEQYFGPGTRLTVT.

This chain uses TRBV11-2 with TRBJ1-2, with no clear D. With 2 bases removed from V and 2 bases from J, the gap between germline ends came to 6 bases. CDR3 length: 13 residues. Per germline, CDR1 SGHAT and CDR2 FQNNGV. The chain's CDR3 is CASSLTQNYGYTF. CDR3 DNA: TGTGCCAGCAGCTTAACCCAGAACTATGGCTACACCTTC.

The gene calls are TRBV9 and TRBJ1-3; 11 bases are a match to TRBD1. CDR1 is SGDLS and CDR2 is YYNGEE in the germline V gene. V was clipped by 6 bases and J by 2 bases; unmatched bases: 7. The CDR3 runs 16 residues. The CDR3 DNA reads TGTGCCAGCACCACTGGGACAGGGGGACCTGGAAACACCATATATTTT. It is translated as CASTTGTGGPGNTIYF.

The V gene is TRBV7-9, the J gene TRBJ2-5; TRBD2 aligns across 13 bases. The CDR3 spans 16 residues. Germline V gene sequence: CDR1 SEHNR, CDR2 FQNEAQ (reference sequence). V gave up 1 base and J gave up 6 bases; unmatched junction bases: 5. CDR3 coding DNA: TGTGCCAGCAGCTTAGAAGGGACTAGCGGGGACAAGACCCAGTACTTC. Amino acid sequence: CASSLEGTSGDKTQYF. Variable domain in full (rest from reference TRBV7-9 and TRBJ2-5): DTGVSQNPRHKITKRGQNVTFRCDPISEHNRLYWYRQTLGQGPEFLTYFQNEAQLEKSRLLSDRFSAERPKGSFSTLEIQRTEQGDSAMYLCASSLEGTSGDKTQYFGPGTRLLVL.

The rearrangement uses TRBV28 and TRBJ1-1; TRBD1 aligns across 7 bases. CDR1 MDHEN and CDR2 SYDVKM come from the germline V gene. J was trimmed by 6 bases and V by 7 bases; bases with no gene match: 8. This CDR3 comprises 13 residues. The CDR3 DNA follows: TGTGCCAGCACCAAAGGACAGGACTCTGAAGCTTTCTTT. Its translation: CASTKGQDSEAFF.